This T cell receptor beta chain is from a study of OX40 agonist ivuxolimab in advanced cancers. The wider study: Every 2 weeks, ivuxolimab was infused into the patients intravenously at between 0.01 and 10 mg/kg.

The method was immunoSEQ multiplex PCR; TCRdb's version includes in-frame clones alone and lacks a portion of them. Of about 63,000 clones in the sample, about nine tenths were seen once. Broader study findings: Partial responders at 0.1-3.0 mg/kg showed near-lowest clonal expansion.

Patients with autoimmune history or systemic immunosuppression were excluded. A word on this clone: Antigen specificity is unknown.

Sequenced here: CD4+ or CD8+ T cells sorted from blood, sampled in a trial of the OX40 agonist ivuxolimab. This sequence originates from an adult with an advanced solid tumor such as melanoma, head and neck, liver or kidney cancer.

DNA of the CDR3: TGTGCCAGCAGCCAAGTGTCAGGGGAGCTGTTTTTT. This codes for CASSQVSGELFF. The V gene is TRBV4-2, the J gene TRBJ2-2; D is undetermined. Germline V gives CDR1 LGHNA, CDR2 YNFKEQ. Trimming removed 1 base from V and 8 bases from J, with 5 bases in between. This CDR3 contains 12 residues.